Each of the 17 T cell receptor beta chains below was sequenced from the same sample in a study of cytomegalovirus exposure and HLA in healthy donors. This PCR relied on a set of 60 Vbeta primers and 13 Jbeta primers. Produced via immunoSEQ multiplex PCR; TCRdb's table is partial and in-frame only. Among under 200,000 clones, more than 65% were seen once, and the ten largest hold more than 0.4%. Specimen: PBMCs. The source of these receptors is a woman between 50 and 59 years old in good health and CMV-seronegative.

The chain carries TRBV9 and TRBJ2-1; D gene ambiguous. In germline, CDR1 is SGDLS, CDR2 YYNGEE. The CDR3 has 15 amino acids. V was trimmed by 0 bases and J by 4 bases, leaving 11 bases between them. The CDR3 is CASSVDSYDYNEQFF. The DNA for the CDR3 is TGTGCCAGCAGCGTAGACTCCTATGATTACAATGAGCAGTTCTTC.

The V call is TRBV28, the J call TRBJ1-2; D is ambiguous. V was pared by 1 base and J by 0 bases, with 9 bases between. Germline assignment: CDR1 MDHEN and CDR2 SYDVKM. The CDR3 totals 15 residues. The DNA of the CDR3 is TGTGCCAGCAGTTTATTAGAAGCCTCTAACTATGGCTACACCTTC. The encoded protein is CASSLLEASNYGYTF.

The V gene is TRBV21-1, the J gene TRBJ2-1; the table gives TRBD1 as D, unverified against the DNA. TRBV21-1 is a listed pseudogene. The length of the CDR3 is 16 residues. The CDR3 DNA is TGTGCCAGCAGCAAAATCGGAGTCAGGGATACTTTTGAGCAGTTCTTC. Protein product: CASSKIGVRDTFEQFF.

The chain is built from TRBV4-2 and TRBJ2-7; a possible D gene is TRBD1 (6 bases). Germline CDR1 LGHNA, CDR2 YNFKEQ. The CDR3 extends over 16 amino acids. With 0 bases removed from V and 5 bases from J, the gap between germline ends came to 17 bases. The chain's CDR3 is CASSQDLYRVGDEQYF. CDR3 nucleotide sequence: TGTGCCAGCAGCCAAGATTTATACAGGGTAGGGGACGAGCAGTACTTC.

This clone showed up just a few times. The rearrangement joins TRBV7-9 to TRBJ1-5, with 9 bases aligning to TRBD1. The CDR3 consists of 13 residues. The junction had 3 bases not matched to a gene; V was cut back by 5 bases and J by 7 bases. The germline gives CDR1 SEHNR, CDR2 FQNEAQ (reference sequence). CDR3 region: CASSSTGGQPQHF. The DNA for the CDR3 is TGTGCCAGCAGCAGTACAGGGGGCCAGCCCCAGCATTTT. Full variable domain (missing parts from reference TRBV7-9 and TRBJ1-5): DTGVSQNPRHKITKRGQNVTFRCDPISEHNRLYWYRQTLGQGPEFLTYFQNEAQLEKSRLLSDRFSAERPKGSFSTLEIQRTEQGDSAMYLCASSSTGGQPQHFGDGTRLSIL.

V is TRBV6-5 and J is TRBJ1-6; D is unresolved. The CDR3 has 12 residues. Germline CDR1 MNHEY, CDR2 SVGAGI. Trimming cost V 6 bases and J 6 bases, with 6 bases left between them. CDR3 in DNA: TGTGCCAGCAGAGCGGGTAATTCACCCCTCCACTTT. Its protein is CASRAGNSPLHF.

This chain connects TRBV29-1 to TRBJ2-7; the match to TRBD2 covers 11 bases. V shed 2 bases and J 3 bases; nucleotides not matched to a gene: 9. Germline assignment: CDR1 SQVTM and CDR2 ANQGSEA. The CDR3 has 16 residues. Here the CDR3 DNA reads TGCAGCGTTGAATTGAAGACTAGCGGGAATTACTACGAGCAGTACTTC. Its protein is CSVELKTSGNYYEQYF.

This chain joins TRBV28 and TRBJ1-1; D is undetermined. This CDR3 contains 12 residues. The V end was cut by 8 bases, the J end by 8 bases, with 15 bases between. CDR1 and CDR2 (germline): MDHEN, SYDVKM. The CDR3 DNA sequence: TGTGCCAGCCGCTGGGAGCGCACAGAAGCTTTCTTT. Translated: CASRWERTEAFF.

The chain is built from TRBV7-3 and TRBJ2-1; TRBD2 aligns across 9 bases. The CDR3 runs to 15 residues. The germline V gene has CDR1 SGHTA and CDR2 FQGTGA. V was pared by 5 bases and J by 4 bases, with 6 bases of the junction left unmatched. The CDR3 protein is CASSPALAGYNEQFF. CDR3 DNA: TGTGCCAGCAGCCCCGCGCTAGCGGGGTACAATGAGCAGTTCTTC.

CDR3 sequence reads: CASSAETGGPNQPQHF. The CDR3 DNA reads TGTGCCAGCAGTGCCGAGACAGGGGGACCAAATCAGCCCCAGCATTTT. This chain joins TRBV27 and TRBJ1-5; 9 bases fit TRBD1. The CDR3 is 16 amino acids. The germline CDR1 and CDR2 sequences are MNHEY and SMNVEV (reference sequence). Losses at the gene ends were 5 bases for V and 4 bases for J; bases not matched to a gene: 9.

J is TRBJ2-5 and V is TRBV5-1; 13 bases align to TRBD2. The end of the DNA aligns better with TRBJ2-7, so the J call may be wrong. Germline-derived CDR1 and CDR2 are SGHRS and YFSETQ. The CDR3 loop spans 15 amino acids. This chain's CDR3 is CASKSGLAGYYEQYF. CDR3 in DNA: TGCGCCAGCAAGTCGGGACTAGCGGGATACTACGAGCAGTACTTC.

The CDR3 reads CAISESREKLFF. Written as DNA, the CDR3 is TGTGCCATCAGTGAGTCCAGGGAAAAACTGTTTTTT. The V call is TRBV10-3, the J call TRBJ1-4; D is undetermined. Germline V gives CDR1 ENHRY, CDR2 SYGVKD. Trimming cost V 0 bases and J 8 bases, with 4 bases left between them. CDR3 length: 12 residues.

This chain uses TRBV7-2 with TRBJ2-7, with 10 bases aligning to TRBD1. CDR1 and CDR2 from the germline V gene are SGHTA and FQGNSA. With 4 bases clipped from V and 3 bases from J, the junction kept 9 bases outside the gene matches. This CDR3 has 16 residues. The chain's CDR3 is CASSYIGTGEIYEQYF. The CDR3 region has the DNA TGTGCCAGCAGCTACATAGGGACAGGGGAAATCTACGAGCAGTACTTC.

The chain links TRBV7-9 to TRBJ1-1; the match to TRBD1 covers 8 bases. The CDR3 sequence is 16 residues long. Germline loops: CDR1 SEHNR, CDR2 FQNEAQ (reference sequence). V was pared by 1 base and J by 3 bases, with 7 bases of the junction left unmatched. In DNA form, the CDR3 reads TGTGCCAGCAGCTTAGGGCAGGGGGCGTTGGACACTGAAGCTTTCTTT. Protein sequence: CASSLGQGALDTEAFF.

The chain recombines TRBV7-9 with TRBJ2-5; D is unclear. With the DNA end fitting TRBJ2-7 better, the J assignment may be wrong. The CDR3 sequence is 11 residues long. Germline CDR1 is SEHNR and CDR2 is FQNEAQ (reference sequence). The chain's CDR3 is CASSFLHEQYF. In DNA, the CDR3 is TGTGCCAGCAGCTTTCTTCACGAGCAGTACTTC.

The gene calls are TRBV6-5 and TRBJ2-2, with 10 bases matching TRBD2. CDR3 length: 15 amino acids. Germline CDR1 is MNHEY and CDR2 is SVGAGI. CDR3 in DNA: TGTGCAAAACCTAGCGGGGGTGCGAACACCGGGGAGCTGTTTTTT. This codes for CAKPSGGANTGELFF.

The gene calls are TRBV6-6 and TRBJ2-7; TRBD1 agrees at 7 bases. With 5 bases clipped from V and 6 bases from J, the junction kept 10 bases outside the gene matches. This CDR3 comprises 14 residues. Germline CDR1 and CDR2: MNHNY and SVGAGI (reference sequence). This chain's CDR3 is CASSGTGASAEQYF. CDR3 bases: TGTGCCAGCAGTGGAACAGGGGCATCCGCCGAGCAGTACTTC.